This T cell receptor (beta chain) was observed in a study of Ad26.COV2.S vaccination and SARS-CoV-2 variants. The data were produced by immunoSEQ multiplex PCR, yet TCRdb's version contains in-frame clones alone and is incomplete. The repertoire holds approximately 340,000 clones, with about 88% as singletons. Treatment given: approximately 18 received Ad26.COV2.S at low or high dose, single or two shots; five or six received placebo; per-sample allocation not given. On day 63 after the first injection, vaccine and placebo recipients gave samples. V was cut by 2 bases and J by 7 bases, with 15 bases left in between. CDR3 length equals 15 residues. CDR1 and CDR2 (germline): MNHNY, SVGAGI (reference sequence).

This chain links TRBV6-6 with TRBJ1-5, with a possible D match to TRBD1 (6 bases). The material sequenced was peripheral blood, taken in a trial of Ad26.COV2.S vaccine versus placebo. The receptor's source is a person between 18 and 59 years old who received the Ad26.COV2.S COVID-19 vaccine or a placebo. The CDR3 nucleotides read TGTGCCAGCAGTTACACACAGGGAGTAGGGCAGCCCCAGCATTTT. Residues: CASSYTQGVGQPQHF.